This T cell receptor beta chain was sequenced in a study of T cell repertoires in cytomegalovirus infection. CDR3 length: 13 residues. CDR1 and CDR2 (germline): SGHRS, YFSETQ. The V end was cut by 4 bases, the J end by 4 bases, with 9 bases between. TCRdb reprocessed the reads via MiXCR and lists one record per CDR3 protein. Of about 450,000 distinct CDR3 sequences listed, 31% are singletons. This sequence originates from a human donor in good health (CMV status not recorded). Some clones in this sample may be carry-over from other donors' samples. The rearrangement uses TRBV5-1 and TRBJ1-5; D possibly corresponds to TRBD1 (5 bases). Sequencing was performed on PBMCs. The CDR3 DNA follows: TGCGCCAGCAGCGCGGACATTAATCAGCCCCAGCATTTT. It is translated as CASSADINQPQHF.